This T cell receptor (beta chain) was captured by sequencing in a study of control samples from healthy donors and cancer patients (dated by TCRdb to 2020 to 2021). V lost 7 bases and J lost 2 bases; the stretch between them is 15 bases long. From a lookup of the germline V gene (reference sequence), CDR1 and CDR2 are SGHNT and YYREEE. Including the terminal cysteine and phenylalanine, the CDR3 comprises 15 residues. Of all the DNA, just the CDR3 is kept, 45 bases in frame from base 1. In the case of this clone: This clone's antigen is unknown. The input lacks base qualities; no much larger clone sits a single base away.

Library preparation used the immunoSEQ multiplex PCR assay. TCRdb carries this immuneACCESS record with in-frame sequences only. Its versions omit some clonotypes, under half of them owing to an unresolved V gene in the studies checked, with the rest unexplained. The sample has around 95,000 clones on record, over 75% of them singletons. Of the sample, about 20% falls within the top ten clones. Sequencing input: blood. This receptor was taken from a woman aged 45-65 years in good health. The chain couples TRBV5-4 to TRBJ2-2, with the D call perhaps TRBD1 or TRBD2, as 6 bases match in each case. At the DNA level, the sequence is TGTGCCAGCCTCGTCCGGGGGCAAAACACCGGGGAGCTGTTTTTT. This is translated as CASLVRGQNTGELFF.